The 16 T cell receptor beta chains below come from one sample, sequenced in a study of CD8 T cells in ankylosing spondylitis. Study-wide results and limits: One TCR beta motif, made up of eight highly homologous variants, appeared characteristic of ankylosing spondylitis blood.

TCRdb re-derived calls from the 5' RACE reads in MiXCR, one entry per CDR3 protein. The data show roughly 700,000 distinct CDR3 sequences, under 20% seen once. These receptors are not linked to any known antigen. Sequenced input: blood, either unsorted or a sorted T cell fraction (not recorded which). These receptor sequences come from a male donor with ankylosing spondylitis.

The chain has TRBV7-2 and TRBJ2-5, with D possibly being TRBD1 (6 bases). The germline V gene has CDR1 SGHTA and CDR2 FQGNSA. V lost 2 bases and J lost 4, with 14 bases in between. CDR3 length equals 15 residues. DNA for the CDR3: TGTGCCAGCAGCTTAATGTTGACAGGAAGAGAGACCCAGTACTTC. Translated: CASSLMLTGRETQYF.

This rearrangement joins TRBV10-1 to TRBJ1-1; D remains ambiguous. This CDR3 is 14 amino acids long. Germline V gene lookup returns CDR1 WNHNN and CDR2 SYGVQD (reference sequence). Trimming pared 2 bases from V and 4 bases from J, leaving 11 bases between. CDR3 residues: CASSEARTVTEAFF. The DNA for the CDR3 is TGCGCCAGCAGTGAGGCGCGGACGGTCACTGAAGCTTTCTTT.

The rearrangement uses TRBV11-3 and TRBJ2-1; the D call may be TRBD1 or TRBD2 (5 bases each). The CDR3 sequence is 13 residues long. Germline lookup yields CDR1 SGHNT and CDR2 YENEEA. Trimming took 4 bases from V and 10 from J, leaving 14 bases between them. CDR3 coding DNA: TGTGCCAGCAGCTACGTAACGGGACGCGAGCAGTTCTTC. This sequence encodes CASSYVTGREQFF. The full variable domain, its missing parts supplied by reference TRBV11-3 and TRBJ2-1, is EAGVVQSPRYKIIEKKQPVAFWCNPISGHNTLYWYLQNLGQGPELLIRYENEEAVDDSQLPKDRFSAERLKGVDSTLKIQPAELGDSAVYLCASSYVTGREQFFGPGTRLTVL.

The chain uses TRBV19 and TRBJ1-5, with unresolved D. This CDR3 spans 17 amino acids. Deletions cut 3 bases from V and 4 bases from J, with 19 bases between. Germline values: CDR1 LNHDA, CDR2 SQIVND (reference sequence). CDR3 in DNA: TGTGCCAGTAGTATTTTGTCGGATGCTACCCGGAATCAGCCCCAGCATTTT. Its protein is CASSILSDATRNQPQHF.

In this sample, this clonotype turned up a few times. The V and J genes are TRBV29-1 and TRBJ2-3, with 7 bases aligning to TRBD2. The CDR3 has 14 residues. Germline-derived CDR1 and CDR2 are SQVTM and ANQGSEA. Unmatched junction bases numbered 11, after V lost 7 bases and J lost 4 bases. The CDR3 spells CSARLAGYPDTQYF. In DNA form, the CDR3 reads TGCAGCGCAAGACTAGCCGGTTATCCAGATACGCAGTATTTT.

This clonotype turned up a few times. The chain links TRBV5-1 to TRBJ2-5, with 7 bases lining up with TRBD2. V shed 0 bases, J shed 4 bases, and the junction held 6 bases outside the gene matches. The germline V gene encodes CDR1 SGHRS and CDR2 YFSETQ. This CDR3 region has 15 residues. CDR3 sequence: CASSLAVGEGETQYF. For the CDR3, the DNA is TGCGCCAGCAGCTTGGCCGTGGGGGAGGGAGAGACCCAGTACTTC.

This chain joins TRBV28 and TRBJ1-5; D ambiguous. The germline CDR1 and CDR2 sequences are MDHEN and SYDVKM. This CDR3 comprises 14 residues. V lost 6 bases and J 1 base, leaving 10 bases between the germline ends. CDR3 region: CASRAGMSNQPQHF. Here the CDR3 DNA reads TGTGCCAGCAGGGCAGGTATGAGCAATCAGCCCCAGCATTTT.

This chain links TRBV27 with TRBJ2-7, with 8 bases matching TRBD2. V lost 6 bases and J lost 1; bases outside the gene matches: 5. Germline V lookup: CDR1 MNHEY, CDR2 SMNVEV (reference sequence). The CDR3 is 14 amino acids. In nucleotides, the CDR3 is TGTGCCAGCAGAGTCGGGGGGGCTTCCTACGAGCAGTACTTC. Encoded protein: CASRVGGASYEQYF.

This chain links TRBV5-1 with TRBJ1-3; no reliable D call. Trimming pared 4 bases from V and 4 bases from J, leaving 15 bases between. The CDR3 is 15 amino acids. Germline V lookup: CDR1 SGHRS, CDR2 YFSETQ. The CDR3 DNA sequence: TGCGCCAGCAGCGCGGGTATCGCTGAGGGAAACACCATATATTTT. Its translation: CASSAGIAEGNTIYF.

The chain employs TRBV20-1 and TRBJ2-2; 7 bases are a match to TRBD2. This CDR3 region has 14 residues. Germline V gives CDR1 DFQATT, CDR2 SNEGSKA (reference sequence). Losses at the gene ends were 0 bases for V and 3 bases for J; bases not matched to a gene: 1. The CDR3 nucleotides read TGCAGTGCTAGAGAGGGACTATACACCGGGGAGCTGTTTTTT. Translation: CSAREGLYTGELFF.

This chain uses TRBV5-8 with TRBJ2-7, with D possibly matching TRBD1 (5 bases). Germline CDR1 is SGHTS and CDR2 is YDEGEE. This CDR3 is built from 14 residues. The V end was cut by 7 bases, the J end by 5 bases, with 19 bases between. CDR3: CASQRSGIWDEQYF. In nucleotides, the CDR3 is TGTGCCAGCCAAAGATCAGGGATTTGGGACGAGCAGTACTTC.

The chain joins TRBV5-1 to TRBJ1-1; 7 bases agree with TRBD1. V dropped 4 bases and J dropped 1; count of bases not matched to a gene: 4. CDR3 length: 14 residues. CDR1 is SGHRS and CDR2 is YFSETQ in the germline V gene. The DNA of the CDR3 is TGCGCCAGCAGCCATGGGACAGCGAACACTGAAGCTTTCTTT. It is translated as CASSHGTANTEAFF. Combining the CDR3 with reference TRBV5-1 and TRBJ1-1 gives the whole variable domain KAGVTQTPRYLIKTRGQQVTLSCSPISGHRSVSWYQQTPGQGLQFLFEYFSETQRNKGNFPGRFSGRQFSNSRSEMNVSTLELGDSALYLCASSHGTANTEAFFGQGTRLTVV.

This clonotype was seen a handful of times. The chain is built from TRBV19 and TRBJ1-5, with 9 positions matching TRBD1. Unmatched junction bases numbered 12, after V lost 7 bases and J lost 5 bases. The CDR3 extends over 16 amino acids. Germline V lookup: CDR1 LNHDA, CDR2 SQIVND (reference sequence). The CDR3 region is CASTLKQGASYQPQHF. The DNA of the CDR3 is TGTGCCAGTACCCTTAAACAGGGGGCCTCTTATCAGCCCCAGCATTTT.

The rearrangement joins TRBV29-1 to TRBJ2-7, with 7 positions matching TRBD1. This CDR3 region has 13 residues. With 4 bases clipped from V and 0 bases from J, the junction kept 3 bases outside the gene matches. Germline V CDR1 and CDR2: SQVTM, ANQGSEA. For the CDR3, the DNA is TGCAGCGTTGGGGACAGCCACTCCTACGAGCAGTACTTC. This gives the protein CSVGDSHSYEQYF.

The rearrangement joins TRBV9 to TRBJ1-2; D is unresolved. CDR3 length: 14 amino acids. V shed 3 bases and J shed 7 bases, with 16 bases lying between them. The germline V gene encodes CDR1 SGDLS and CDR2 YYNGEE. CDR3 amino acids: CASSGSPTWSGYTF. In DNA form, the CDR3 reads TGTGCCAGCAGCGGTTCTCCAACGTGGAGTGGCTACACCTTC.

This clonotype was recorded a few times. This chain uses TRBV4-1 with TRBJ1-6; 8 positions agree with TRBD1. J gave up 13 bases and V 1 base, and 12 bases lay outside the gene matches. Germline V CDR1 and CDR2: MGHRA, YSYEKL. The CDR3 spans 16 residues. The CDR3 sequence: CASSQASAGGMLPLHF. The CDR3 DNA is TGCGCCAGCAGCCAAGCCTCGGCAGGGGGCATGTTGCCCCTCCACTTT.